A selection of T cell receptor beta chains follows, all from one sample in a study of shared clonotypes between healthy human individuals. Sequenced by immunoSEQ multiplex PCR; TCRdb stores in-frame clones only, minus some. The table shows about 2.4 million clones, with over 85% occurring only once. Source material: naive CD4+ T cells sorted from blood. The receptor source for this set is a man aged 18 to 30 in good health. The CDR3 runs from the conserved cysteine through the conserved F or W. The order of the fields is clone size, V gene, D gene, J gene, CDR3 protein, CDR3 DNA. D genes are given only for firm matches. Clone size is stated in some rows and not others, as once, few, many or a class when expanded.

NA,TRBV6-1,NA,TRBJ1-4,CASSERWVGEKLFF,TGTGCCAGCAGTGAACGTTGGGTGGGTGAAAAACTGTTTTTT
NA,TRBV6-5,NA,TRBJ2-3,CASSQRVIGDTQYF,TGTGCCAGCAGTCAAAGGGTTATAGGAGATACGCAGTATTTT
NA,TRBV5-4,NA,TRBJ1-1,CASSREGRQAFF,TGTGCCAGCAGCCGGGAGGGGAGACAAGCTTTCTTT
NA,TRBV2,NA,TRBJ2-2,CASSGEGVGELFF,TGTGCCAGCAGTGGGGAGGGGGTCGGGGAGCTGTTTTTT
few,TRBV10-3,TRBD1,TRBJ1-5,CATGTAGANQPQHF,TGTGCCACAGGGACAGCTGGGGCCAATCAGCCCCAGCATTTT
NA,TRBV7-9,NA,TRBJ2-1,CASSPFLDTHNEQFF,TGTGCCAGCAGCCCTTTCCTAGACACACACAATGAGCAGTTCTTC
NA,TRBV13,NA,TRBJ2-4,CASSSGGTRMAKNIQYF,TGTGCCAGCAGCTCAGGAGGGACACGGATGGCCAAAAACATTCAGTACTTC
NA,TRBV6-5,NA,TRBJ2-2,CASSLLPPGSTGELFF,TGTGCCAGCAGTTTGCTGCCCCCCGGTAGTACCGGGGAGCTGTTTTTT
NA,TRBV6-6,NA,TRBJ1-2,CASSYSQDYGYTF,TGTGCCAGCAGTTACTCGCAGGACTATGGCTACACCTTC
once,TRBV18,NA,TRBJ1-4,CASSPDLQEKLFF,TGTGCCAGCTCACCAGACCTTCAAGAAAAACTGTTTTTT
NA,TRBV6-5,TRBD1,TRBJ1-2,CASSTGGGYTF,TGTGCCAGCAGTACAGGGGGCGGCTACACCTTC
NA,TRBV7-9,NA,TRBJ1-5,CASSTQVNQPQHF,TGTGCCAGCAGCACCCAGGTCAATCAGCCCCAGCATTTT
NA,TRBV19,TRBD1,TRBJ2-6,CASSTWTGGFSSVLTF,TGTGCCAGTAGTACCTGGACAGGGGGCTTTTCTAGCGTCCTGACTTTC
NA,TRBV15,NA,TRBJ1-6,CATSFGTSYNSPLHF,TGTGCCACCAGCTTCGGGACCTCCTATAATTCACCCCTCCACTTT
NA,TRBV7-2,TRBD1,TRBJ1-2,CASSLGTGNHYGYTF,TGTGCCAGCAGCTTGGGGACAGGGAACCACTATGGCTACACCTTC
NA,TRBV30,NA,TRBJ2-1,CAWTGVSYNEQFF,TGTGCCTGGACAGGGGTCTCCTACAATGAGCAGTTCTTC
NA,TRBV2,TRBD2,TRBJ2-3,CASSRTSGNSDTQYF,TGTGCCAGCAGTCGGACTAGCGGGAATTCAGATACGCAGTATTTT
once,TRBV30,TRBD1,TRBJ1-2,CAWDVRGQDYTF,TGTGCCTGGGACGTCAGGGGGCAAGACTACACCTTC
NA,TRBV30,NA,TRBJ2-7,CAWSPTGHGSPRSEQYF,TGTGCCTGGAGCCCTACAGGGCACGGTTCTCCCCGGAGCGAGCAGTACTTC
NA,TRBV27,TRBD1,TRBJ1-2,CASSGGQGRNYGYTF,TGTGCCAGCAGTGGGGGACAGGGTAGGAACTATGGCTACACCTTC
once,TRBV2,TRBD2,TRBJ2-2,CASSSGLAIGELFF,TGTGCCAGCAGCTCGGGACTAGCGATCGGGGAGCTGTTTTTT
NA,TRBV4-3,NA,TRBJ2-4,CASSQEFRQLAKNIQYF,TGCGCCAGCAGCCAAGAGTTTCGGCAACTAGCCAAAAACATTCAGTACTTC
NA,TRBV5-1,NA,TRBJ1-1,CASSGGPRPTEAFF,TGCGCCAGCAGCGGCGGTCCGAGGCCCACTGAAGCTTTCTTT
NA,TRBV5-1,NA,TRBJ2-5,CASSVEQETQYF,TGCGCCAGCAGCGTAGAGCAAGAGACCCAGTACTTC
NA,TRBV19,NA,TRBJ1-2,CASSFTPRASRGYTF,TGTGCCAGTTCCTTTACCCCACGGGCCAGCCGTGGCTACACCTTC
NA,TRBV6-6,TRBD1,TRBJ1-5,CASSSRDSFGQPQHF,TGTGCCAGCAGTTCCCGGGACAGCTTTGGGCAGCCCCAGCATTTT
NA,TRBV5-6,TRBD1,TRBJ1-4,CASSLRATGYFEKLFF,TGTGCCAGCAGCTTGAGGGCGACAGGGTATTTTGAAAAACTGTTTTTT
NA,TRBV6-6,NA,TRBJ1-1,CASEGGTEAFF,TGTGCCAGCGAGGGGGGGACTGAAGCTTTCTTT
NA,TRBV10-1,NA,TRBJ2-7,CASSVIPQGAGTYEQYF,TGCGCCAGCAGTGTCATCCCACAGGGAGCAGGGACCTACGAGCAGTACTTC
NA,TRBV19,NA,TRBJ2-5,CASARTVMQETQYF,TGTGCCAGTGCCCGGACAGTTATGCAAGAGACCCAGTACTTC
NA,TRBV7-2,NA,TRBJ2-1,CASSKYPSGGGTYNEQFF,TGTGCCAGCAGCAAATACCCGTCCGGGGGCGGCACCTACAATGAGCAGTTCTTC
NA,TRBV7-2,TRBD2,TRBJ2-1,CASSPGRAYNEQFF,TGTGCCAGCAGCCCCGGGAGGGCCTACAATGAGCAGTTCTTC
NA,TRBV12-5,TRBD1,TRBJ2-1,CASGLGQGVYNEQFF,TGTGCTAGTGGTTTGGGACAGGGGGTTTACAATGAGCAGTTCTTC
NA,TRBV2,TRBD2,TRBJ2-1,CASSPLPGLAPSYNEQFF,TGTGCCAGCAGTCCCCTTCCGGGACTAGCGCCTTCATACAATGAGCAGTTCTTC
NA,TRBV29-1,TRBD2,TRBJ2-3,CSVAWISGGTDTQYF,TGCAGCGTAGCCTGGATCAGCGGGGGCACAGATACGCAGTATTTT
few,TRBV5-5,TRBD2,TRBJ2-6,CASSADTSGGSWANVLTF,TGTGCCAGCAGCGCCGATACTAGCGGGGGTTCTTGGGCCAACGTCCTGACTTTC
NA,TRBV19,NA,TRBJ2-2,CASTPRQEATGELFF,TGTGCCAGTACCCCACGACAGGAGGCCACCGGGGAGCTGTTTTTT
NA,TRBV25-1,TRBD2,TRBJ2-6,CASSLRRGTGANVLTF,TGTGCCAGCTCCCTCCGGCGGGGGACTGGGGCCAACGTCCTGACTTTC
NA,TRBV6-5,NA,TRBJ2-1,CASSSRSLVYNEQFF,TGTGCCAGCAGTTCCAGAAGTCTCGTTTACAATGAGCAGTTCTTC
NA,TRBV5-1,NA,TRBJ1-2,CASSFGGSDGYTF,TGCGCCAGCAGCTTCGGGGGCTCGGATGGCTACACCTTC
NA,TRBV28,NA,TRBJ1-5,CASSLLGASQPQHF,TGTGCCAGCAGTTTATTGGGGGCCTCGCAGCCCCAGCATTTT
NA,TRBV5-1,NA,TRBJ2-5,CASSLEGRMEETQYF,TGCGCCAGCAGCTTAGAGGGGCGGATGGAAGAGACCCAGTACTTC
NA,TRBV12-5,TRBD1,TRBJ2-7,CASGQPGQGNEQYF,TGTGCTAGTGGCCAACCGGGACAGGGTAACGAGCAGTACTTC
NA,TRBV27,NA,TRBJ2-1,CASTRTYNSYNEQFF,TGTGCCAGCACGAGAACGTACAACTCCTACAATGAGCAGTTCTTC
NA,TRBV5-4,NA,TRBJ2-1,CASSSPGASYNEQFF,TGTGCCAGCAGCTCACCCGGTGCCTCCTACAATGAGCAGTTCTTC
NA,TRBV2,TRBD2,TRBJ2-1,CASSGSGRDNEQFF,TGTGCCAGCAGTGGGAGCGGGAGGGACAATGAGCAGTTCTTC
NA,TRBV5-8,NA,TRBJ1-5,CASSLEGGGNQPQHF,TGTGCCAGCAGCTTGGAGGGGGGGGGCAATCAGCCCCAGCATTTT
NA,TRBV9,NA,TRBJ2-7,CASSVGQESSYEQYF,TGTGCCAGCAGCGTCGGGCAGGAAAGCTCCTACGAGCAGTACTTC
NA,TRBV30,NA,TRBJ1-3,CAWNRAGNTIYF,TGTGCCTGGAACAGGGCTGGAAACACCATATATTTT
NA,TRBV19,NA,TRBJ1-6,CASSLPAAGQNSPLHF,TGTGCCAGTAGTCTACCCGCGGCAGGGCAAAATTCACCCCTCCACTTT
NA,TRBV29-1,TRBD1,TRBJ2-2,CSVETGTGGNTGELFF,TGCAGCGTTGAAACCGGGACAGGGGGAAACACCGGGGAGCTGTTTTTT
NA,TRBV9,NA,TRBJ1-1,CASSATNTEAFF,TGTGCCAGCAGCGCGACGAACACTGAAGCTTTCTTT
once,TRBV19,NA,TRBJ1-5,CASSIVRTYGQQNNQPQHF,TGTGCCAGTAGTATAGTTAGGACCTACGGGCAGCAAAACAATCAGCCCCAGCATTTT